This T cell receptor (beta chain) was captured in a study of response to subunit inactivated influenza vaccine. Study-wide results and caveats: Authors proposed each seasonal influenza vaccination draws in few new T cells.

The CDR3 runs to 11 residues. Germline CDR1 reads MNHNY; CDR2 reads SVGAGI (reference sequence). The V gene lost 7 bases and the J gene lost 7 bases, with 10 bases spanning the gap. TCRdb ran MiXCR on the RT-PCR reads and lists one entry per CDR3 protein. The sample holds approximately 500,000 distinct CDR3 sequences, over 10% seen once. This clonotype has only a few counts. Its antigen is still unknown. The sample in question was PBMCs from blood, obtained roughly 47 days after vaccination. The chain couples TRBV6-6 to TRBJ1-2; a weak D match, TRBD1 (6 bases). This TCR derives from a man aged 45-65 years who received an inactivated influenza vaccine. The CDR3 DNA sequence: TGTGCCAGCAACCAACAGGGTGGCTACACCTTC. It is translated as CASNQQGGYTF.